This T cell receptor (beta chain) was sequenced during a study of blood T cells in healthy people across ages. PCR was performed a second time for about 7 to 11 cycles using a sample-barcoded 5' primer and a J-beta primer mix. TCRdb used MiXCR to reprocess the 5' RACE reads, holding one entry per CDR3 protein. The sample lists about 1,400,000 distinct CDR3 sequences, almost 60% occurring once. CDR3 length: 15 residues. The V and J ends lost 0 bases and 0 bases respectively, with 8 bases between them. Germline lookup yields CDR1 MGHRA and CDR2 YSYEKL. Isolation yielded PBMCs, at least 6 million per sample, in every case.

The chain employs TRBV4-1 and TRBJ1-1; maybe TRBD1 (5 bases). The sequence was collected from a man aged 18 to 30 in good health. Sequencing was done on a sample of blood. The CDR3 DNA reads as TGCGCCAGCAGCCAAGATCACAGGCTGAACACTGAAGCTTTCTTT. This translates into CASSQDHRLNTEAFF.